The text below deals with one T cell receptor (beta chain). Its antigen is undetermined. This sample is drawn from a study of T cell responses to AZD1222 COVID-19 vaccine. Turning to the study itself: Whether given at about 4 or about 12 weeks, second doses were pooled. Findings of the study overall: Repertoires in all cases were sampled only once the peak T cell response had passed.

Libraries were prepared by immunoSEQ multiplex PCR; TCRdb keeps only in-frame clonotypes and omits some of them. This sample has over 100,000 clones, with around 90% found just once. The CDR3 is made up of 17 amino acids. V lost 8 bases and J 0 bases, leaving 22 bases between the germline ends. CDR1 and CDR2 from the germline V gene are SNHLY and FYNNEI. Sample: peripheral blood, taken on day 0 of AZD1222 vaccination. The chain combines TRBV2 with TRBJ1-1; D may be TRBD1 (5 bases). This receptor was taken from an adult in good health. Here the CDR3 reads CASVGDSRRYMNTEAFF. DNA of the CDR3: TGTGCCAGCGTCGGCGACAGTAGAAGATACATGAACACTGAAGCTTTCTTT.